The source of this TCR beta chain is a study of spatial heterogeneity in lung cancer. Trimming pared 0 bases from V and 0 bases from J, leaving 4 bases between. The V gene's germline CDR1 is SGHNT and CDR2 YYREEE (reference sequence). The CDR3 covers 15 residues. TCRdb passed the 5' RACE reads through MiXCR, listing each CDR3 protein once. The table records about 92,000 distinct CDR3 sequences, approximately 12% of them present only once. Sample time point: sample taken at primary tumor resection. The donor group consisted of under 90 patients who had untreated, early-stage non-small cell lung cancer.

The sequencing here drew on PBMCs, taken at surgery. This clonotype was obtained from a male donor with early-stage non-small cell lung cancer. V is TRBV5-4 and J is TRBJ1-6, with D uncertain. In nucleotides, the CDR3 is TGTGCCAGCAGCTTGGACTACTCCTATAATTCACCCCTCCACTTT. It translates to CASSLDYSYNSPLHF.